These T cell receptor beta chains were read from a single sample in a study of T cell repertoires in cytomegalovirus infection. TCRdb re-called the reads through MiXCR, storing one row per CDR3 protein. The sample lists some 940,000 distinct CDR3 sequences; about a third were seen once. Antigen specificity for these receptors is unknown. Sequenced here: cultured CD8+ T cells from PBMCs, sampled from culture after CMV antigen stimulation. Receptors originate from a human donor in good health (CMV status not recorded). Some clones in this sample may be carry-over from other donors' samples. CDR3s include the opening cysteine and the closing phenylalanine or tryptophan. D genes are given only for firm matches. Expanded clones get a size class; other rows say once, few or many, or leave the size out.

size: .; D: .; V: TRBV4-1; J: TRBJ1-5; DNA: TGCGCCAGCAGCCAAGTAGAAAGGGAAGGCAATCAGCCCCAGCATTTT; CDR3: CASSQVEREGNQPQHF
size: .; D: .; V: TRBV20-1; J: TRBJ1-2; DNA: TGTAGTGCTCGTACAGTGACCCTCTATGGGGAAGTCGGCTACACCTTC; CDR3: CSARTVTLYGEVGYTF
size: .; D: TRBD2; V: TRBV20-1; J: TRBJ2-3; DNA: TGCAGTGCTATTTCGGGACTAGCGGGGGAGAGCGGCACAGATACGCAGTATTTT; CDR3: CSAISGLAGESGTDTQYF
size: .; D: .; V: TRBV2; J: TRBJ2-2; DNA: TGTGCCAGCATTAGGGGGGTGAACACCGGGGAGCTGTTTTTT; CDR3: CASIRGVNTGELFF
size: .; D: .; V: TRBV11-2; J: TRBJ2-1; DNA: TGTGCCAGCAGCTTAGATCGGGCTAGCTTTCCGGTCAATGAGCAGTTCTTC; CDR3: CASSLDRASFPVNEQFF
size: .; D: .; V: TRBV27; J: TRBJ2-7; DNA: TGTGCCAGCAGTTTTCGGAGTCCCTCCTACGAGCAGTACTTC; CDR3: CASSFRSPSYEQYF
size: .; D: TRBD1; V: TRBV4-1; J: TRBJ2-2; DNA: TGCGCCAGCAGCAAGAGACAGGGCAACACCGGGGAGCTGTTTTTT; CDR3: CASSKRQGNTGELFF
size: .; D: .; V: TRBV15; J: TRBJ2-3; DNA: TGTGCCACCGAGGGGACCGCAGATACGCAGTATTTT; CDR3: CATEGTADTQYF
size: .; D: TRBD1; V: TRBV29-1; J: TRBJ1-2; DNA: TGCAGCGTTGCCGACAGGGGGGATGGCTACACCTTC; CDR3: CSVADRGDGYTF
size: .; D: .; V: TRBV10-3; J: TRBJ2-5; DNA: TGTGCCATCAGTGAGTCGGCTTTTGTCCCAACCACTAAAGAGACCCAGTACTTC; CDR3: CAISESAFVPTTKETQYF
size: .; D: .; V: TRBV4-3; J: TRBJ1-1; DNA: TGCGCCAGCAGCCAAGAGGAAGGGGCTGGCACTGAAGCTTTCTTT; CDR3: CASSQEEGAGTEAFF
size: .; D: .; V: TRBV9; J: TRBJ1-6; DNA: TGTGCCAGCAGCGTAGAGGGGGGCACCTGGAATTCACCCCTCCACTTT; CDR3: CASSVEGGTWNSPLHF
size: many; D: .; V: TRBV7-6; J: TRBJ2-2; DNA: TGTGCCAGCAGCTTAGCGGGGGGAACCGGGGAGCTGTTTTTT; CDR3: CASSLAGGTGELFF
size: many; D: TRBD2; V: TRBV7-8; J: TRBJ2-1; DNA: TGTGCCAGCAGCTTAAGGGAGCGGGGGAGATACAATGAGCAGTTCTTC; CDR3: CASSLRERGRYNEQFF
size: .; D: .; V: TRBV14; J: TRBJ2-5; DNA: TGTGCCAGCGCTCTTTGGGGCGAGGAGACCCAGTACTTC; CDR3: CASALWGEETQYF
size: .; D: .; V: TRBV27; J: TRBJ1-3; DNA: TGTGCCAGCAAATACGGGGCTTCTGGAAACACCATATATTTT; CDR3: CASKYGASGNTIYF
size: .; D: .; V: TRBV12-5; J: TRBJ2-5; DNA: TGTGCTAGTGGTTTGGCATCCGGTCAGTACTTC; CDR3: CASGLASGQYF
size: few; D: .; V: TRBV7-6; J: TRBJ1-2; DNA: TGTGCCAGCAGCTTAGCGGTACTTTATGGCTACACCTTC; CDR3: CASSLAVLYGYTF
size: few; D: .; V: TRBV7-9; J: TRBJ1-1; DNA: TGTGCCAGCAGTTCTCTGGGGGCAGGACCGAACACTGAAGCTTTCTTT; CDR3: CASSSLGAGPNTEAFF
size: many; D: .; V: TRBV7-9; J: TRBJ1-4; DNA: TGTGCCAGCACCCAGAGTGGGACAACACCGGATTATCTGTTTTTT; CDR3: CASTQSGTTPDYLFF
size: few; D: TRBD1; V: TRBV3-1; J: TRBJ1-5; DNA: TGTGCCAGCAGCCAAGATCGGACAGGGGAACCCAATCAGCCCCAGCATTTT; CDR3: CASSQDRTGEPNQPQHF
size: .; D: TRBD1; V: TRBV6-5; J: TRBJ1-2; DNA: TGTGCCAGCAGAGGACAGGGGTACCACTATGGCTACACCTTC; CDR3: CASRGQGYHYGYTF
size: few; D: .; V: TRBV7-8; J: TRBJ1-4; DNA: TGTGCCAGCAGCCTCCGAGCAGACCTTAATGAAAAACTGTTTTTT; CDR3: CASSLRADLNEKLFF
size: .; D: .; V: TRBV11-2; J: TRBJ2-3; DNA: TGTGCCAGCATACACACCCCGCAGGGCACAGATACGCAGTATTTT; CDR3: CASIHTPQGTDTQYF
size: few; D: .; V: TRBV7-9; J: TRBJ1-5; DNA: TGTGCCAGCAGCCATCAACGGGGAGGGGACCAGCCCCAGCATTTT; CDR3: CASSHQRGGDQPQHF
size: many; D: .; V: TRBV6-5; J: TRBJ2-1; DNA: TGTGCCAGCAGTTCTGCGTCCTACAATGAGCAGTTCTTC; CDR3: CASSSASYNEQFF
size: few; D: TRBD1; V: TRBV27; J: TRBJ1-1; DNA: TGTGCCAGCAGCATGACAGGGCGTGGGGACACTGAAGCTTTCTTT; CDR3: CASSMTGRGDTEAFF
size: few; D: TRBD1; V: TRBV19; J: TRBJ2-3; DNA: TGTGCCAGTAGTATAAGACAGGGGACAGATACGCAGTATTTT; CDR3: CASSIRQGTDTQYF
size: many; D: TRBD2; V: TRBV7-2; J: TRBJ2-3; DNA: TGTGCCAGCAGCTCTGGACTAGCGGGGGGGCCTTATACGCAGTATTTT; CDR3: CASSSGLAGGPYTQYF
size: many; D: .; V: TRBV7-6; J: TRBJ1-3; DNA: TGTGCCAGCAGCCCCGGTACATCTGGAAACACCATATATTTT; CDR3: CASSPGTSGNTIYF
size: few; D: TRBD2; V: TRBV12-3/TRBV12-4; J: TRBJ2-3; DNA: TGTGCCAGCAGTTTCCCGACTAGCAACACAGATACGCAGTATTTT; CDR3: CASSFPTSNTDTQYF
size: few; D: .; V: TRBV7-6; J: TRBJ2-7; DNA: TGTGCCAGCAGCTCGTACAGGGTGGGCCACGAGCAGTACTTC; CDR3: CASSSYRVGHEQYF
size: .; D: TRBD1; V: TRBV12-3/TRBV12-4; J: TRBJ2-5; DNA: TGTGCCAGCAGTTTAAAGGGGGCCTCCCAAGAGACCCAGTACTTC; CDR3: CASSLKGASQETQYF
size: .; D: TRBD2; V: TRBV7-9; J: TRBJ2-3; DNA: TGTGCCAGCAGCGCTCCGGGACTAGCGGGGGGCCTAGGCACAGATACGCAGTATTTT; CDR3: CASSAPGLAGGLGTDTQYF
size: few; D: .; V: TRBV7-2; J: TRBJ1-5; DNA: TGTGCCAGCAGCTTTTGGGGGAATCAGCCCCAGCATTTT; CDR3: CASSFWGNQPQHF
size: .; D: TRBD1; V: TRBV6-1; J: TRBJ2-7; DNA: TGTGCCAGCAGTTACACCGGGACAGGGTCCTCCTACGAGCAGTACTTC; CDR3: CASSYTGTGSSYEQYF